Shown below are 20 T cell receptor beta chains from a single sample sequenced in a study of graft-versus-host responses after intestinal transplantation. The method was immunoSEQ multiplex PCR; TCRdb's version includes in-frame clones alone and lacks a portion of them. Among tens of thousands of clones, around 90% were seen once, and the ten largest hold about 0.28%. Their antigens are not known. The sequenced sample was unstimulated CD4+ T cells sorted from spleen or lymph node cells, obtained before intestinal transplant. These receptors originate from a human donor who received an intestinal transplant.

Of note for this clone: Other nucleotide sequences in the sample specify the same CDR3. The rearrangement uses TRBV13 and TRBJ2-1; possible D gene TRBD2, 6 bases. The V and J ends lost 8 bases and 4 bases respectively, with 15 bases between them. This CDR3 has 14 residues. CDR1 is PRHDT, CDR2 FYEKMQ, per germline (reference sequence). In DNA, the CDR3 is TGTGCCAGCCGACTTAAGGGACTTTACAATGAGCAGTTCTTC. Its protein is CASRLKGLYNEQFF.

This clone was seen just once. The chain is built from TRBV5-1 and TRBJ2-1; 9 bases map to TRBD1. Losses at the gene ends were 4 bases for V and 7 bases for J; bases not matched to a gene: 15. The CDR3 consists of 17 residues. The germline CDR1 and CDR2 sequences are SGHRS and YFSETQ. The CDR3: CASSLAQGAIGLNEQFF. CDR3 coding DNA: TGCGCCAGCAGCCTTGCACAGGGGGCCATCGGGTTGAATGAGCAGTTCTTC.

V and J are TRBV18 and TRBJ1-5; no firm D call. Per germline, CDR1 KGHSH and CDR2 LQKENI. Trimming stripped 1 base from V and 6 bases from J, with 7 bases between. The CDR3 is 13 amino acids. The CDR3 DNA is TGTGCCAGCTCACCACAGGGAGGTCAGCCCCAGCATTTT. Translated, it gives CASSPQGGQPQHF.

This clone was recorded once. This chain uses TRBV5-1 with TRBJ2-3; TRBD2 is a possible D gene (6 bases). This CDR3 region has 15 residues. V was trimmed by 0 bases and J by 5 bases, leaving 13 bases between them. CDR1 is SGHRS and CDR2 is YFSETQ in the germline V gene. The CDR3, as DNA: TGCGCCAGCAGCTTGGACGGGAGAGGGAGAGATACGCAGTATTTT. This codes for CASSLDGRGRDTQYF.

This chain joins TRBV19 and TRBJ2-1; tentatively, D is TRBD2 (6 bases). The germline V and J ends were trimmed by 1 base and 6 bases, with 7 bases remaining between them. This CDR3 has 13 amino acids. Germline CDR1 is LNHDA and CDR2 is SQIVND (reference sequence). CDR3 sequence reads: CASSIAGLNEQFF. In DNA form, the CDR3 reads TGTGCCAGTAGTATAGCGGGACTCAATGAGCAGTTCTTC.

This chain joins TRBV7-9 and TRBJ1-1, with TRBD1 matching over 11 bases. CDR1 is SEHNR and CDR2 is FQNEAQ in the germline V gene (reference sequence). The V gene end was trimmed by 1 base and the J gene end by 1 base; junction bases not matched to a gene: 2. CDR3 length: 16 amino acids. The CDR3 DNA follows: TGTGCCAGCAGCTTAGGGACAGGGGGCGCGAACACTGAAGCTTTCTTT. Protein: CASSLGTGGANTEAFF.

CDR3 sequence (DNA): TGTGCCAGCAGTTTATCATGGTTACCCGGGGAGCTGTTTTTT. Residues: CASSLSWLPGELFF. V and J are TRBV27 and TRBJ2-2, with D unclear. CDR1 is MNHEY, CDR2 SMNVEV, per germline (reference sequence). Trimming shortened V by 0 bases and J by 6 bases, and 8 bases separated the two germline ends. This CDR3 contains 14 residues.

The chain joins TRBV5-1 to TRBJ1-2; tentative D call: TRBD1 (6 bases). The CDR3 contains 13 residues. V lost 0 bases and J 10 bases, leaving 13 bases between the germline ends. The germline V gene encodes CDR1 SGHRS and CDR2 YFSETQ. CDR3 protein: CASSLVPGVDYTF. For the CDR3, the DNA is TGCGCCAGCAGCTTGGTTCCAGGGGTGGACTACACCTTC.

The chain links TRBV18 to TRBJ1-4; a possible D gene is TRBD1 (6 bases). This CDR3 is built from 16 residues. The germline CDR1 and CDR2 sequences are KGHSH and LQKENI. The V and J ends lost 4 bases and 8 bases respectively, with 20 bases between them. The CDR3 DNA is TGTGCCAGCTCACTCAACAGGGCCGGGACGAGCGAAAAACTGTTTTTT. Translating gives CASSLNRAGTSEKLFF. Filled out from reference TRBV18 and TRBJ1-4, the complete variable domain reads NAGVMQNPRHLVRRRGQEARLRCSPMKGHSHVYWYRQLPEEGLKFMVYLQKENIIDESGMPKERFSAEFPKEGPSILRIQQVVRGDSAAYFCASSLNRAGTSEKLFFGSGTQLSVL.

The table lists this clone with a count of one. The rearrangement joins TRBV15 to TRBJ1-2; tentative D call: TRBD1 (6 bases). Germline CDR1 is LNHNV and CDR2 is YYDKDF (reference sequence). The CDR3 has 15 amino acids. V was pared by 0 bases and J by 4 bases, with 12 bases between. Here the CDR3 reads CATSREGGGRYGYTF. The CDR3 region has the DNA TGTGCCACCAGCAGAGAGGGGGGGGGCCGCTATGGCTACACCTTC.

The V call is TRBV5-1, the J call TRBJ2-7; TRBD1 aligns across 7 bases. V lost 2 bases and J lost 5; bases outside the gene matches: 16. CDR3 size: 17 residues. Per the germline V gene, CDR1 is SGHRS and CDR2 is YFSETQ. CDR3 DNA: TGCGCCAGCAGCTTTAATCCCGGGACAGCGATTCCTCACGAGCAGTACTTC. It is translated as CASSFNPGTAIPHEQYF.

This chain links TRBV5-1 with TRBJ2-3; 10 bases map to TRBD2. The junction had 8 bases not matched to a gene; V was cut back by 7 bases and J by 3 bases. This CDR3 is 15 amino acids long. Germline values: CDR1 SGHRS, CDR2 YFSETQ. This chain's CDR3 is CASCTAGGGTDTQYF. Written as DNA, the CDR3 is TGCGCCAGCTGTACAGCGGGAGGGGGGACAGATACGCAGTATTTT.

The chain has TRBV11-2 and TRBJ2-2; TRBD1 might be the D (6 bases). The CDR3 covers 14 residues. V lost 5 bases and J 8 bases, leaving 15 bases between the germline ends. Germline V gene lookup returns CDR1 SGHAT and CDR2 FQNNGV. CDR3 residues: CASSINRDKGELFF. CDR3 sequence (DNA): TGTGCCAGCAGCATCAACAGGGATAAAGGGGAGCTGTTTTTT.

The chain carries TRBV5-6 and TRBJ1-1, with D maybe TRBD1 (6 bases). The CDR3 covers 14 residues. Germline CDR1 reads SGHDT; CDR2 reads YYEEEE. The V gene lost 4 bases and the J gene lost 3 bases, with 13 bases spanning the gap. The CDR3 DNA follows: TGTGCCAGCAGCCCCTACCAGGGGCACACTGAAGCTTTCTTT. It translates to CASSPYQGHTEAFF.

The gene calls are TRBV5-1 and TRBJ1-3; no clear D gene. The CDR3 covers 14 residues. Trimming took 4 bases from V and 4 from J, leaving 12 bases between them. Germline assignment: CDR1 SGHRS and CDR2 YFSETQ. The CDR3 DNA reads TGCGCCAGCAGCGGCGCGGGCAGAGGAAACACCATATATTTT. This codes for CASSGAGRGNTIYF.

J is TRBJ2-5 and V is TRBV7-6; TRBD2 agrees at 10 bases. CDR1 and CDR2 from the germline V gene are SGHVS and FNYEAQ. This CDR3 comprises 15 residues. J gave up 5 bases and V 1 base, and 4 bases lay outside the gene matches. The CDR3 spells CASSLVLAGDETQYF. CDR3 nucleotides: TGTGCCAGCAGCTTAGTCCTAGCGGGAGACGAGACCCAGTACTTC.

The sample holds one count of this clone. The rearrangement uses TRBV7-2 and TRBJ2-7; 9 positions agree with TRBD2. The CDR3 consists of 15 residues. The germline V gene has CDR1 SGHTA and CDR2 FQGNSA. The junction had 8 bases not matched to a gene; V was cut back by 3 bases and J by 5 bases. CDR3 coding DNA: TGTGCCAGCAGCTTTCCCAGCGGGAGGACCGACGAGCAGTACTTC. The encoded protein is CASSFPSGRTDEQYF.

V is TRBV10-2 and J is TRBJ1-5; D is uncertain. V gave up 10 bases and J gave up 7 bases, with 23 bases separating them. This CDR3 has 15 residues. Germline CDR1 WSHSY, CDR2 SAAADI. The DNA for the CDR3 is TGCGCCACCGGTCCAGACGGGTTAGCTAGACAGCCCCAGCATTTT. Translating gives CATGPDGLARQPQHF.

The CDR3: CASSGTSGRARDTQYF. DNA for the CDR3: TGCGCCAGCAGTGGCACTAGCGGGAGGGCCAGGGATACGCAGTATTTT. The V gene is TRBV10-1, the J gene TRBJ2-3; the match to TRBD2 covers 13 bases. V lost 4 bases and J lost 6; bases outside the gene matches: 7. The CDR3 length is 16 residues. Per the germline V gene, CDR1 is WNHNN and CDR2 is SYGVQD (reference sequence).

This chain connects TRBV27 to TRBJ2-5, with 8 bases lining up with TRBD1. CDR1 is MNHEY and CDR2 is SMNVEV in the germline V gene (reference sequence). Trimming at V came to 3 bases and at J to 4 bases, leaving 13 bases not matched to a gene. CDR3 length equals 17 residues. The CDR3 DNA sequence: TGTGCCAGCAGTTTTTTATTGGATGGACAGGGTCTAGAGACCCAGTACTTC. This codes for CASSFLLDGQGLETQYF.